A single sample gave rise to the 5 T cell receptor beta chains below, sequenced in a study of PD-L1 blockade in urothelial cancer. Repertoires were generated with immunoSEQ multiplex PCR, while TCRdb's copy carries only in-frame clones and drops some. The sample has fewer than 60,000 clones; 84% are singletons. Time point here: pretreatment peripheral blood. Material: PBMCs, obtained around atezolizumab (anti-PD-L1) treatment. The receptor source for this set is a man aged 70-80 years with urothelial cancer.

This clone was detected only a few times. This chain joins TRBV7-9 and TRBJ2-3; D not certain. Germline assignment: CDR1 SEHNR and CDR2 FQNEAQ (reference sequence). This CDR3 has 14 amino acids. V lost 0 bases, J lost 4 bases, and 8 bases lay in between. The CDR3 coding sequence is TGTGCCAGCAGCTTAGCCGCTGGCCCAGATACGCAGTATTTT. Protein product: CASSLAAGPDTQYF. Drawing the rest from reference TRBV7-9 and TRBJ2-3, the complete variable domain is DTGVSQNPRHKITKRGQNVTFRCDPISEHNRLYWYRQTLGQGPEFLTYFQNEAQLEKSRLLSDRFSAERPKGSFSTLEIQRTEQGDSAMYLCASSLAAGPDTQYFGPGTRLTVL.

DNA of the CDR3: TGTGCCAGCAGCTCCACCCCGACTTCAGGGCCCACAGATACGCAGTATTTT. Translated, it gives CASSSTPTSGPTDTQYF. The rearrangement links TRBV7-6 to TRBJ2-3, with a tentative D call TRBD1 (5 bases). The germline V gene encodes CDR1 SGHVS and CDR2 FNYEAQ. This CDR3 spans 17 amino acids. V lost 4 bases and J 2 bases, leaving 19 bases between the germline ends. The full variable domain, with the rest looked up from reference TRBV7-6 and TRBJ2-3, is GAGVSQSPRYKVTKRGQDVALRCDPISGHVSLYWYRQALGQGPEFLTYFNYEAQQDKSGLPNDRFSAERPEGSISTLTIQRTEQRDSAMYRCASSSTPTSGPTDTQYFGPGTRLTVL.

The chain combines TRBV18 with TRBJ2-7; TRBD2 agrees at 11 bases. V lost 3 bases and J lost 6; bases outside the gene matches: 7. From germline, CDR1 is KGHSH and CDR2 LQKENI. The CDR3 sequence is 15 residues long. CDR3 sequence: CASSPPTSGIIEQYF. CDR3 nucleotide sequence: TGTGCCAGCTCACCGCCGACTAGCGGGATTATCGAGCAGTACTTC.

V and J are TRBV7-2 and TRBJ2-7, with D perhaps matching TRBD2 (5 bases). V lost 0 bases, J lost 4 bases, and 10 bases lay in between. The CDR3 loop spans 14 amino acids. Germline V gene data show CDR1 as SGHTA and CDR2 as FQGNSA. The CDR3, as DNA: TGTGCCAGCAGCTTAGCGGCCGGAGGTTACGAGCAGTACTTC. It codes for CASSLAAGGYEQYF.

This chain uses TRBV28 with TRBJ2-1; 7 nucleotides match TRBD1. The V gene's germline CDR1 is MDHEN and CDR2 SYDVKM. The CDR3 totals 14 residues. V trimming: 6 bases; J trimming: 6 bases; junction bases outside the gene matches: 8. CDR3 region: CASRKGGSRNEQFF. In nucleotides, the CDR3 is TGTGCCAGCAGGAAAGGGGGCTCGCGCAATGAGCAGTTCTTC.